This T cell receptor (beta chain) is from a study of identical twins (dated by TCRdb to the mid-2010s). With regard to the full study: To test whether fetal clonotypes persist, this study deep-sequenced TCR alpha and beta repertoires from monozygotic twins, from unrelated adults of various ages, and from cord blood. To rule out contamination, the twin experiments were replicated at different times with different library preparation protocols.

This clonotype was seen a few times. The specificity of this receptor is unknown. No per-base quality is available; no much larger clone lies one base away. The method was 5' RACE. TCRdb shows the sequencer as Illumina HiSeq 2000. A universal primer binding site was added through template switching, and the final cDNA carried a unique molecular identifier so that TCR cDNA molecules could be counted accurately. Specific primers in the conserved constant-segment region were used to synthesize first-strand cDNA for the TCR alpha and beta chains. To control for contamination, each cDNA library was double barcoded with a SMART-Mk sample barcode plus Illumina barcodes. TruSeq adapter sequences along with Illumina sample barcodes were introduced in two successive PCR steps. The Illumina HiSeq platform was used with custom primers to sequence TCR alpha and beta cDNA libraries. On the study's bioinformatics: MiGEC was used to process raw reads and extract unique molecular identifiers, and MiXCR was used to find CDR3 positions. For each individual, recombination models were inferred using an EM algorithm with the repgenHMM and IGoR tools. The tcR package in R was used for shared clonotype analysis, with sharing normalized by the product of cloneset sizes. Out-of-frame nonproductive sequences were analyzed to study raw recombination free of thymic and clonal selection effects. TCRdb reran the public reads through fastp at Q25 and MiXCR, keeping productive beta chains. Each CDR3 protein gets just one entry, which takes the most common genes and DNA from the rows behind it. These V and J calls derive from TCRdb rather than the authors' analysis. Here the sample has around 250,000 distinct CDR3 sequences; approximately 11% occur a single time. Together, the top ten hold about 4.1% of the sample.

Every donor was a healthy Caucasian. Three pairs of female monozygotic twins, all aged about 18 to 30 years, were included in the twin cohort. Miltenyi CD45RO+ enrichment and human naive T-cell isolation kits were used to isolate memory (CD45RO+) and naive T cells from PBMC. The germline V gene encodes CDR1 DFQATT and CDR2 SNEGSKA (reference sequence). From the cysteine through the phenylalanine, the CDR3 covers 15 amino acids. The entry retains the CDR3 DNA only, 45 bases that are in frame from base 1. Trimming removed 5 bases from V and 5 bases from J, leaving 18 bases between the germline ends. The paper as a whole reports these results and caveats: Zero-insertion analyses could be partly confounded by invariant T cells such as MAIT and iNKT, although diverse VJ usage argued against such confounding for most clonotypes. Conclusions relied on cross-sectional statistical analysis, since the same donors could not be followed over many years. Fewer insertions were carried by abundant cord blood beta clonotypes; a weaker similar trend was observed in young adult naive repertoires, while no such trend was observed in memory repertoires. Compared with coincidental sharing between unrelated individuals, an excess of low generation-probability sequences was observed among out-of-frame TCR alpha sequences shared between twins. A weaker excess of twin sharing was found in beta out-of-frame sequences because the signal-to-noise ratio was lowered by fewer shared sequences. Out-of-frame TCR alpha sharing in monozygotic twins was systematically underestimated by recombination models, whereas sharing between unrelated individuals was in agreement with the recombination models.

The same data also went into a second study, on yellow fever vaccine responses in identical twins. As noted in the second study: The T cell response to vaccination in identical twins was reported by the authors to appear partly convergent and partly personalized. In the study, vaccine-responding T cell clones were precisely tracked in identical twins.

Sequenced sample: memory (CD45RO+) T cells sorted from blood. The intended sense of this specimen's cell subset or site label: CD45RO+ enriched T cells. The rearrangement joined TRBV20-1 to TRBJ1-4; the best D guess is TRBD1, with 5 bases matching. The sequence derives from a young woman in good health. CDR3 protein: CSAGGTGRKNEKLFF. The DNA sequence is as follows: TGCAGTGCTGGAGGGACGGGTCGAAAAAATGAAAAACTGTTTTTT.